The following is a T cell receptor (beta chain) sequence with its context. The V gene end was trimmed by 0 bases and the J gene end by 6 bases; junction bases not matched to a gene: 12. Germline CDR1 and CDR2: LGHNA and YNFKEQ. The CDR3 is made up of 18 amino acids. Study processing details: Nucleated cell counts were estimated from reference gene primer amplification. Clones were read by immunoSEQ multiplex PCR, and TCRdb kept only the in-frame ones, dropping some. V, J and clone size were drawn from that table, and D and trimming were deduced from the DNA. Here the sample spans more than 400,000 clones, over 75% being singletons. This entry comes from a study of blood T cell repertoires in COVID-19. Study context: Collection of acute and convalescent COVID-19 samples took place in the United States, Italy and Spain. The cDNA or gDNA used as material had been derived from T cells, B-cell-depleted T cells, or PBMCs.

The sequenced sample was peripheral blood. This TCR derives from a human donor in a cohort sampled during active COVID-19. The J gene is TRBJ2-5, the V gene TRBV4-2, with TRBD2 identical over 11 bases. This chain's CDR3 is CASSQDGGSGRAGKTQYF. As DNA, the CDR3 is TGTGCCAGCAGCCAAGATGGGGGTAGCGGGAGGGCCGGGAAGACCCAGTACTTC.